Below are 2 T cell receptor beta chains sequenced from a single sample in a study of T cell repertoires in cytomegalovirus infection. A single record per CDR3 protein comes from TCRdb applying MiXCR to the reads. The table shows 150,000 to 200,000 distinct CDR3 sequences, with 15% to 20% occurring only once. Sequencing input: CD8+ T cells from PBMCs. Every receptor here comes from a human donor in good health (CMV status not recorded). Some clones in this sample may be carry-over from other donors' samples.

This clonotype showed up just a few times. The J gene is TRBJ2-7, the V gene TRBV28; possible D gene TRBD1, 5 bases. Germline CDR1 MDHEN, CDR2 SYDVKM. Trimming stripped 6 bases from V and 3 bases from J, with 12 bases between. The CDR3 runs to 13 residues. CDR3 sequence (DNA): TGTGCCAGCAGCAGGACACCCAACTACGAGCAGTACTTC. Translation: CASSRTPNYEQYF.

J is TRBJ2-3 and V is TRBV11-3, with no clear D. Germline V gene lookup returns CDR1 SGHNT and CDR2 YENEEA. V was trimmed by 5 bases and J by 2 bases, leaving 8 bases between them. The CDR3 runs 13 residues. CDR3: CASSNIYTDTQYF. CDR3 DNA: TGTGCCAGCAGCAACATCTACACAGATACGCAGTATTTT.